This TCR beta chain was identified in a study of blood T cell repertoires in COVID-19. Repertoires were generated with immunoSEQ multiplex PCR, while TCRdb's copy carries only in-frame clones and drops some. The table includes about 140,000 clones, over 60% detected once. Participants spanned ages about 18 to 90 years and resided in 20 to 30 US areas. The clonotype originates from a woman between 45 and 65 years old who had recovered from COVID-19. The sample consisted of PBMCs or T cells enriched from blood (not recorded which).

The CDR3 protein is CAIRGTGCNQPQHF. CDR3 sequence (DNA): TGTGCCATCCGAGGGACAGGGTGCAATCAGCCCCAGCATTTT. This chain links TRBV27 with TRBJ1-5, with TRBD1 matching 9 bases. Germline V gives CDR1 MNHEY, CDR2 SMNVEV (reference sequence). CDR3 size: 14 residues. The V gene end was trimmed by 10 bases and the J gene end by 2 bases; junction bases not matched to a gene: 6.